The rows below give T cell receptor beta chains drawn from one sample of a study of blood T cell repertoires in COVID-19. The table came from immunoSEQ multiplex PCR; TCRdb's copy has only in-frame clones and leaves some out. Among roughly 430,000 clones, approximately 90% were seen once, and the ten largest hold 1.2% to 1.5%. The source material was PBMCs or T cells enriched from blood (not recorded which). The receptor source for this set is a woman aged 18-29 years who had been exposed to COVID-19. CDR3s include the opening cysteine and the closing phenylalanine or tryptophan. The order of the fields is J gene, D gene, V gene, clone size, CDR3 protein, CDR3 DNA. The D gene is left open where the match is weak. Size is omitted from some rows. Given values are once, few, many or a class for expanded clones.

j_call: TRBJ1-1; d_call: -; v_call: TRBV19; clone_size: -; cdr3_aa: CASRTHSSGNTEAFF; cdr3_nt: TGTGCCAGTAGGACCCACAGTTCAGGGAACACTGAAGCTTTCTTT
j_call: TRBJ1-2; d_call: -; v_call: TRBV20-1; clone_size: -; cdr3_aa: CSASRQSGYFDYTF; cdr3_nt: TGCAGTGCTAGTCGACAGTCCGGCTATTTCGACTACACCTTC
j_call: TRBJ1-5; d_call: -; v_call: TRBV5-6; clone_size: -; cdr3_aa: CASSLAKGADISNQPQHF; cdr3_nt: TGTGCCAGCAGCTTGGCCAAAGGGGCTGACATTAGCAATCAGCCCCAGCATTTT
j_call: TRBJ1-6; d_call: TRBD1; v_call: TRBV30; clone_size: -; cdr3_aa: CAWSLPPGTGGSPLHF; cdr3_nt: TGTGCCTGGAGTCTCCCGCCCGGGACAGGCGGGTCACCCCTCCACTTT
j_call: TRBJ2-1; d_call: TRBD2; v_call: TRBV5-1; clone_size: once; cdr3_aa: CASSPVLAGGSYNEQFF; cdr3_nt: TGCGCCAGCAGCCCGGTTCTAGCGGGAGGGTCCTACAATGAGCAGTTCTTC
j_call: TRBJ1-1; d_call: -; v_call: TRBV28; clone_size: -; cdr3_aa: CASSLSLNTEAFF; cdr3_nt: TGTGCCAGCAGTTTGTCCTTGAACACTGAAGCTTTCTTT
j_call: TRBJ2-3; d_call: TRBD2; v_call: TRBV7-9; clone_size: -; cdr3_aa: CASSSSGATDTQYF; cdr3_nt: TGTGCCAGCAGCTCTAGCGGGGCCACAGATACGCAGTATTTT
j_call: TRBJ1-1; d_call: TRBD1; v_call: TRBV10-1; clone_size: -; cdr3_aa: CASSPGQGVNTEAFF; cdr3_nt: TGCGCCAGCAGCCCGGGACAGGGGGTGAACACTGAAGCTTTCTTT
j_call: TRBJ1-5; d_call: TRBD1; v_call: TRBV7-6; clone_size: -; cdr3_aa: CASSLRQGGDQPQHF; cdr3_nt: TGTGCCAGCAGCTTACGACAGGGGGGTGATCAGCCCCAGCATTTT
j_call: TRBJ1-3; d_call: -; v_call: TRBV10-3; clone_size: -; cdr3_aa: CAISSGQSSGNTIYF; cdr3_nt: TGTGCCATCAGTAGCGGACAGAGCTCTGGAAACACCATATATTTT
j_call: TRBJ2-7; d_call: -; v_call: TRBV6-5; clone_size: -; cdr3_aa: CASSYGIRQGYEQYF; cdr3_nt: TGTGCCAGCAGTTACGGCATCCGACAAGGCTACGAGCAGTACTTC
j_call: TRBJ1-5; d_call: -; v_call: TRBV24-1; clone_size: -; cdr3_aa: CATRAATSPSGNEPQHF; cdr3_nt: TGTGCCACACGGGCGGCCACATCGCCTTCGGGAAACGAGCCCCAGCATTTT
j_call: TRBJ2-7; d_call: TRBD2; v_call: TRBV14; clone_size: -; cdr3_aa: CASSDPGGGIDEQYF; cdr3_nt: TGTGCCAGCAGCGACCCCGGGGGGGGCATCGACGAGCAGTACTTC
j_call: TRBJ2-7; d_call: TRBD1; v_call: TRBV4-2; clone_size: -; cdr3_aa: CASSPTPDRAYEQYF; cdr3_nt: TGTGCCAGCAGCCCCACACCTGACAGGGCCTACGAGCAGTACTTC
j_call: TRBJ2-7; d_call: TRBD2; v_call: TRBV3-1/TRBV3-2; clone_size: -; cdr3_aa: CASSPGLAGVEQYF; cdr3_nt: TGTGCCAGCAGCCCTGGACTAGCGGGGGTAGAGCAGTACTTC